A selection of T cell receptor beta chains follows, all from one sample in a study of cytomegalovirus exposure and HLA in healthy donors. Sequencing used immunoSEQ multiplex PCR; TCRdb keeps in-frame clones, though not all of them. The data hold roughly 290,000 clones, with around 90% observed a single time. Input material: PBMCs. Receptors were obtained from a woman aged 18-29 years in good health and CMV-seronegative. Both conserved end residues are part of each CDR3. D genes are given only for firm matches. Clone size, where shown, is once, few, many, or a class for clones that have expanded.

j_gene: TRBJ2-3; v_gene: TRBV5-6; abundance: .; d_gene: TRBD2; CDR3nt: TGTGCCAGCAGCGGGCGGGGGAACACAGATACGCAGTATTTT; CDR3aa: CASSGRGNTDTQYF
j_gene: TRBJ1-4; v_gene: TRBV6-5; abundance: .; d_gene: TRBD1; CDR3nt: TGTGCCAGCAGGTCCGGGACAGAGAGTGAAAAACTGTTTTTT; CDR3aa: CASRSGTESEKLFF
j_gene: TRBJ2-7; v_gene: TRBV18; abundance: .; d_gene: .; CDR3nt: TGTGCCAGCTCACCACCGCAGATGAGGGACACGAGCTCCTACGAGCAGTACTTC; CDR3aa: CASSPPQMRDTSSYEQYF
j_gene: TRBJ2-4; v_gene: TRBV18; abundance: .; d_gene: TRBD1; CDR3nt: TGTGCCAGCTCACCTCCGGGACAGGGATCTTTTGGGGACATTCAGTACTTC; CDR3aa: CASSPPGQGSFGDIQYF
j_gene: TRBJ2-1; v_gene: TRBV11-2; abundance: .; d_gene: TRBD2; CDR3nt: TGTGCCAGCAGCTTACTTAGCGGGGGACTCTACAATGAGCAGTTCTTC; CDR3aa: CASSLLSGGLYNEQFF
j_gene: TRBJ2-7; v_gene: TRBV7-2; abundance: .; d_gene: TRBD2; CDR3nt: TGTGCCAGCAGCTTAGCTGCGGGGGGGACCTACGAGCAGTACTTC; CDR3aa: CASSLAAGGTYEQYF
j_gene: TRBJ2-7; v_gene: TRBV7-9; abundance: .; d_gene: .; CDR3nt: TGTTCCAGCAGCTTAGACGTCAAATCAAACGGGCAGTACTTC; CDR3aa: CSSSLDVKSNGQYF
j_gene: TRBJ1-1; v_gene: TRBV19; abundance: few; d_gene: .; CDR3nt: TGTGCCAGTAGTATTTGGGCGACGAACACTGAAGCTTTCTTT; CDR3aa: CASSIWATNTEAFF
j_gene: TRBJ2-3; v_gene: TRBV19; abundance: .; d_gene: .; CDR3nt: TGTGCCAGTAGTATACCCTTGACTAGTTCTGCAGATACGCAGTATTTT; CDR3aa: CASSIPLTSSADTQYF
j_gene: TRBJ2-1; v_gene: TRBV7-2; abundance: .; d_gene: TRBD2; CDR3nt: TGTGCCAGCAGCTTAGGTCCTAGCGGGGGGCCCCAGTTCTTC; CDR3aa: CASSLGPSGGPQFF
j_gene: TRBJ1-2; v_gene: TRBV4-1; abundance: .; d_gene: TRBD1; CDR3nt: TGCGCCAGCAGCCAGGGGACAGGGGTCTATGGCTACACCTTC; CDR3aa: CASSQGTGVYGYTF
j_gene: TRBJ2-7; v_gene: TRBV5-1; abundance: .; d_gene: TRBD1; CDR3nt: TGCGCCAGCAGCCTCACCCCGACAGGGGTTTCCTACGAGCAGTACTTC; CDR3aa: CASSLTPTGVSYEQYF
j_gene: TRBJ1-2; v_gene: TRBV6-5; abundance: .; d_gene: .; CDR3nt: TGTGCCAGCAGTTACAACAGGGAGTGGGATGGCTACACCTTC; CDR3aa: CASSYNREWDGYTF
j_gene: TRBJ2-7; v_gene: TRBV27; abundance: .; d_gene: .; CDR3nt: TGTGCCAGCAGTGAACTAGGGGGTCCAGGCTACGAGCAGTACTTC; CDR3aa: CASSELGGPGYEQYF